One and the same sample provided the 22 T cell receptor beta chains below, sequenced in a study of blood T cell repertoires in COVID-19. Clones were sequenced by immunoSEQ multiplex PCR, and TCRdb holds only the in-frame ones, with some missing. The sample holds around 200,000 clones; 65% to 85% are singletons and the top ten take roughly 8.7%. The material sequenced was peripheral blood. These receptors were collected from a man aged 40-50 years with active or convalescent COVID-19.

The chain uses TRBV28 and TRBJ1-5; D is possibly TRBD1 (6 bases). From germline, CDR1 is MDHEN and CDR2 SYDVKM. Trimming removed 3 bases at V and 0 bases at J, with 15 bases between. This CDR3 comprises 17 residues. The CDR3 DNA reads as TGTGCCAGCAGTTTGCAGGGGAATTACGATAGCAATCAGCCCCAGCATTTT. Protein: CASSLQGNYDSNQPQHF.

This chain's CDR3 is CASSDSGQLLGLSSYNEQFF. The CDR3 nucleotides read TGCGCCAGCAGTGATTCCGGGCAGCTACTAGGCCTCAGCTCCTACAATGAGCAGTTCTTC. The chain has TRBV10-1 and TRBJ2-1; D is perhaps TRBD2 (5 bases). V dropped 3 bases and J dropped 0 bases, with 24 bases sitting between them. This CDR3 contains 20 residues. CDR1 WNHNN and CDR2 SYGVQD come from the germline V gene (reference sequence).

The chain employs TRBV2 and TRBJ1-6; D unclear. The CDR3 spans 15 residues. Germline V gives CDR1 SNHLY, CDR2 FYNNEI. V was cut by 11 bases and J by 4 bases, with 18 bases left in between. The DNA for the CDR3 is TGTGCCGGCCGACAAGAAAGGTCATATAATTCACCCCTCCACTTT. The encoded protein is CAGRQERSYNSPLHF.

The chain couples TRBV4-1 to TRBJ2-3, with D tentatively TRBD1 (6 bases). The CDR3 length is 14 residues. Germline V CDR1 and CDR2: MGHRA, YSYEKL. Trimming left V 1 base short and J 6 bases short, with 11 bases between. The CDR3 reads CASSQGQGSDTQYF. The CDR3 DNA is TGCGCCAGCAGCCAAGGGCAGGGGTCGGATACGCAGTATTTT.

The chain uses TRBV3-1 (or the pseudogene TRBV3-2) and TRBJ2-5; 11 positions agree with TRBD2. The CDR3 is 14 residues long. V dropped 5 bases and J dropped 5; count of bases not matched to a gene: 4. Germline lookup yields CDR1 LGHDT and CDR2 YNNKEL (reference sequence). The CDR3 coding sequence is TGTGCCAGCAGCTATAGCGGGGGGGCGGAGACCCAGTACTTC. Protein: CASSYSGGAETQYF.

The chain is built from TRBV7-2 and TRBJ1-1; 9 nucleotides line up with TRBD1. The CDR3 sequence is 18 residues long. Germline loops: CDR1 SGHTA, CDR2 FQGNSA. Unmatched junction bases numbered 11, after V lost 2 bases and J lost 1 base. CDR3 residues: CASSLQRITGQGNTEAFF. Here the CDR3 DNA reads TGTGCCAGCAGCTTACAGCGGATAACGGGACAGGGGAACACTGAAGCTTTCTTT.

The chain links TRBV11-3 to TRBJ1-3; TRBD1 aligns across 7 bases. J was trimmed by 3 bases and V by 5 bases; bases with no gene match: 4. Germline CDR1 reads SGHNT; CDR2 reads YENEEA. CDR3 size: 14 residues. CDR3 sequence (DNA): TGTGCCAGCAGCAGACAGGGAGGTGGAAACACCATATATTTT. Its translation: CASSRQGGGNTIYF.

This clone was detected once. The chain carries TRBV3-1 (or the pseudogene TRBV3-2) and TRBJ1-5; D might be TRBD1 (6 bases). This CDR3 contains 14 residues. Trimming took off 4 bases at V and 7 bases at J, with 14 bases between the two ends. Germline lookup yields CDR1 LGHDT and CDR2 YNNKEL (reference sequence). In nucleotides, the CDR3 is TGTGCCAGCAGCCGGACTGGGGGGGGCCAGCCCCAGCATTTT. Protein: CASSRTGGGQPQHF.

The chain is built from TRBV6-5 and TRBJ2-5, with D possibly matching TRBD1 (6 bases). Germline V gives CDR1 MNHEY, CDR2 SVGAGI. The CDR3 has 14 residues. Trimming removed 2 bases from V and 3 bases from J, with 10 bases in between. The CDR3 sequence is CASSYGAGEETQYF. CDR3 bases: TGTGCCAGCAGTTACGGGGCAGGGGAAGAGACCCAGTACTTC.

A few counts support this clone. DNA of the CDR3: TGCAGTGGGAGTGAGGGGGCGAACACTGAAGCTTTCTTT. This codes for CSGSEGANTEAFF. This rearrangement joins TRBV20-1 to TRBJ1-1; TRBD1 agrees at 7 bases. The CDR3 contains 13 residues. Trimming removed 7 bases from V and 1 base from J; junction bases left unmatched: 6. Germline assignment: CDR1 DFQATT and CDR2 SNEGSKA (reference sequence).

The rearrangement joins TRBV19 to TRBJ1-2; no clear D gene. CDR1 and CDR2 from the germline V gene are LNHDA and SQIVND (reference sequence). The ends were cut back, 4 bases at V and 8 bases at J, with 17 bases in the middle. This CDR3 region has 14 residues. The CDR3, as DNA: TGTGCCAGTAGTAACCTGACACCTACAACGGGCTACACCTTC. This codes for CASSNLTPTTGYTF.

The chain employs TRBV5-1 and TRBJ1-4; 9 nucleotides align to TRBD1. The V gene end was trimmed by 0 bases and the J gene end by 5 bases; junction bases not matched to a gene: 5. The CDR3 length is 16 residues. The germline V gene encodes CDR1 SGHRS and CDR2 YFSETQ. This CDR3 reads CASSLAVQGANEKLFF. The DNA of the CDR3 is TGCGCCAGCAGCTTGGCGGTACAGGGGGCGAATGAAAAACTGTTTTTT.

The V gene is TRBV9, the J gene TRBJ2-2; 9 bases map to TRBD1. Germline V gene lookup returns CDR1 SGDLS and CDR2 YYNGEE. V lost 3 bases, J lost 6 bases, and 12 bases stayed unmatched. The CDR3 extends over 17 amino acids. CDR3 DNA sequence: TGTGCCAGCAGCGATCCCCGGACAGGGGTTTCCGCCGGGGAGCTGTTTTTT. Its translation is CASSDPRTGVSAGELFF. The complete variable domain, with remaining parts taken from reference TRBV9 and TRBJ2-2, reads DSGVTQTPKHLITATGQRVTLRCSPRSGDLSVYWYQQSLDQGLQFLIQYYNGEERAKGNILERFSAQQFPDLHSELNLSSLELGDSALYFCASSDPRTGVSAGELFFGEGSRLTVL.

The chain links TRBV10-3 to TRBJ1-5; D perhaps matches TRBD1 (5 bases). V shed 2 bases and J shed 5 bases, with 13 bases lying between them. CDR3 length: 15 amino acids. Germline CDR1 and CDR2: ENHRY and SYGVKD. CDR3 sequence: CAISEGRAGHQPQHF. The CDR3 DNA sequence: TGTGCCATCAGTGAGGGAAGGGCAGGGCATCAGCCCCAGCATTTT.

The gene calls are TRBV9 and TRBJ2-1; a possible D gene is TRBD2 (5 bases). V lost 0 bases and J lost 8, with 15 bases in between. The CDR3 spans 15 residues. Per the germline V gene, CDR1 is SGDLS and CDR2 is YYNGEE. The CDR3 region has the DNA TGTGCCAGCAGCGTAGATTTAGGCGGGCGGGATGAGCAGTTCTTC. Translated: CASSVDLGGRDEQFF.

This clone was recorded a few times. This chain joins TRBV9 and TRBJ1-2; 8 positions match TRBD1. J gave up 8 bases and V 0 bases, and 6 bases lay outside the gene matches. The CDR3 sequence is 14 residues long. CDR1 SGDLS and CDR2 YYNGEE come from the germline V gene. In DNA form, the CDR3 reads TGTGCCAGCAGCGTAGGGAACAGGGGGGAAGGCTACACCTTC. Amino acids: CASSVGNRGEGYTF.

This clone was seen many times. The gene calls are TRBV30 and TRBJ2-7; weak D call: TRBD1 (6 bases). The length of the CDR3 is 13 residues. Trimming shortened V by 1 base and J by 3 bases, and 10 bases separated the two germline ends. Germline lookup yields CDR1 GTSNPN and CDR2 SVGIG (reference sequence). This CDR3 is CAWSGVRGYEQYF. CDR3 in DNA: TGTGCCTGGAGTGGCGTCAGGGGCTACGAGCAGTACTTC.

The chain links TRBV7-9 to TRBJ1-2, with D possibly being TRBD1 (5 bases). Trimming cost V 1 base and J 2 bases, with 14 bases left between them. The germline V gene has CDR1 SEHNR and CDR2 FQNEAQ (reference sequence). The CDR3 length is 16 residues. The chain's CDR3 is CASSLVLQRDNYGYTF. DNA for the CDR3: TGTGCCAGCAGCTTAGTGTTGCAGCGGGACAACTATGGCTACACCTTC.

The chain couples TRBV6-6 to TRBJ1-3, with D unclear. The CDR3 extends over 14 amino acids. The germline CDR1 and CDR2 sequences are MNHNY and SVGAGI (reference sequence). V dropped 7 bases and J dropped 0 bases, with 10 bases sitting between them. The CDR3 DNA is TGTGCCAGCAACCCCGCTAACTCTGGAAACACCATATATTTT. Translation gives CASNPANSGNTIYF.

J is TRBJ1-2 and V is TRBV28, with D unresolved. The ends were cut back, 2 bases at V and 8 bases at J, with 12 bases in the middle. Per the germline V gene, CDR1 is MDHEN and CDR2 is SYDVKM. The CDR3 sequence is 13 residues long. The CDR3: CASSLGSIGGYTF. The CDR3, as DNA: TGTGCCAGCAGTTTAGGGAGTATAGGAGGCTACACCTTC.

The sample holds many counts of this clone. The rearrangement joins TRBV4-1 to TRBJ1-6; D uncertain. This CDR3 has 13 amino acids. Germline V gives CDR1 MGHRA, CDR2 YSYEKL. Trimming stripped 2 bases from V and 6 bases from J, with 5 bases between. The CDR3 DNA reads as TGCGCCAGCAGCCAACTGTTTAATTCACCCCTCCACTTT. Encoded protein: CASSQLFNSPLHF.

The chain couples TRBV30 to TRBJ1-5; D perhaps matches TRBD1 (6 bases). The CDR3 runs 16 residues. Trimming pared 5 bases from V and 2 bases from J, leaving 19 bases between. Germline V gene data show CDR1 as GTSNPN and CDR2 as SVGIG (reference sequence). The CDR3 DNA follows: TGTGCCTGGCTTAACGCCGGGACACTTGGCAATCAGCCCCAGCATTTT. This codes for CAWLNAGTLGNQPQHF.